The source of this TCR beta chain is a study of T cell changes during pregnancy in multiple sclerosis (dated by TCRdb to about 2019). Background on the whole study: The study looked at changes in the T cell repertoire across pregnancy in women with multiple sclerosis.

The method was the immunoSEQ multiplex PCR assay. TCRdb's version of the immuneACCESS table is confined to in-frame rearrangements and falls short of the full clone set. An unresolved V gene accounts for under half of the shortfall where checked; the remainder is of unknown origin. This sample comprises 76,000 or so clones, 93% of them detected only once. The ten largest clones represent about 0.8% of the sample. Measured from the cysteine to the phenylalanine, the CDR3 is 15 residues long. Here the CDR3 DNA is all that survives: 45 bases in frame from base 1. Reading the germline V gene gives CDR1 SGDLS and CDR2 YYNGEE. V loses 0 bases of germline sequence and J loses 0 bases, and the interval between the two ends is 6 bases. About this clone itself: Its binding antigen is unknown. No clone much larger than this one lies a single base away; base qualities are absent. The same CDR3 also results from other DNA sequences found in this sample.

The chain uses TRBV9 and TRBJ1-4; TRBD1 might be the D gene, on 5 matching bases. This specimen consisted of peripheral blood, obtained in the second trimester of pregnancy. The source of this sequence is a female donor in good health, enrolled as a control in a pregnancy study. The CDR3 amino acid sequence is: CASSVGGATNEKLFF. The sequence in DNA is TGTGCCAGCAGCGTAGGGGGGGCAACTAATGAAAAACTGTTTTTT.